These 6 T cell receptor beta chains were sequenced from one sample in a study of human T cells and chemical hapten exposure. Time point reported: patch test 3, about 24 weeks after DPC sensitization. Treatment reported: therapeutic diphenylcyclopropenone sensitization with weekly scalp DPC. Unfractionated whole blood served as the source for total RNA extraction. TCRdb analysed the RACE reads with MiXCR anew, one entry per CDR3 protein. This table holds over 35,000 distinct CDR3 sequences, about 12% found once. The sample here was whole blood, taken in connection with sensitization to the hapten diphenylcyclopropenone (DPC). These receptor sequences come from a woman aged 40 to 50 with alopecia areata. Some clones in this sample may be carry-over from other donors' samples.

This chain joins TRBV28 and TRBJ2-2; the D gene could be TRBD1 or TRBD2 (5 bases each). V was pared by 6 bases and J by 2 bases, with 16 bases between. The CDR3 runs to 16 residues. Germline-derived CDR1 and CDR2 are MDHEN and SYDVKM. CDR3 DNA: TGTGCCAGCAGCTCTCGAGGGGCGGACAACACCGGGGAGCTGTTTTTT. As protein: CASSSRGADNTGELFF. Full variable domain (missing parts from reference TRBV28 and TRBJ2-2): DVKVTQSSRYLVKRTGEKVFLECVQDMDHENMFWYRQDPGLGLRLIYFSYDVKMKEKGDIPEGYSVSREKKERFSLILESASTNQTSMYLCASSSRGADNTGELFFGEGSRLTVL.

Of note for this clonotype: This may be a read error: a much more frequent sequence differs by one nucleotide. This sequence joins TRBV25-1 and TRBJ1-1, with D unresolved. CDR1 is MGHDK and CDR2 is SYGVNS in the germline V gene. V gave up 2 bases and J gave up 4 bases, with 11 bases separating them. The CDR3 is 14 amino acids. CDR3 in amino acids: CASSEGWESTEAFF. CDR3 nucleotide sequence: TGTGCCAGCAGTGAAGGCTGGGAGAGCACTGAAGCTTTCTTT.

This chain connects TRBV20-1 to TRBJ1-5; D unresolved. Trimming pared 1 base from V and 3 bases from J, leaving 7 bases between. CDR1 is DFQATT, CDR2 SNEGSKA, per germline (reference sequence). The CDR3 totals 13 residues. CDR3 sequence (DNA): TGCAGTGCTAGAGTCCATACCAATCAGCCCCAGCATTTT. It yields the protein CSARVHTNQPQHF.

The chain employs TRBV29-1 and TRBJ2-1, with TRBD2 matching over 10 bases. The CDR3 has 16 residues. Germline CDR1 SQVTM, CDR2 ANQGSEA. V lost 5 bases to trimming and J lost 6 bases; unmatched junction nucleotides: 13. The DNA for the CDR3 is TGCAGCGTTACCAGCCAGCCCAGCGGGAGGGTCAATGAGCAGTTCTTC. Protein: CSVTSQPSGRVNEQFF.

In this sample, this clonotype turned up many times. V and J are TRBV29-1 and TRBJ2-3; D may be TRBD1 (5 bases). From germline, CDR1 is SQVTM and CDR2 ANQGSEA. V lost 5 bases and J 0 bases, leaving 6 bases between the germline ends. CDR3 length equals 12 residues. The CDR3 is CSVQGSTDTQYF. The CDR3 DNA is TGCAGCGTTCAGGGCAGCACAGATACGCAGTATTTT.

This clonotype has a count of ten or more. The rearrangement links TRBV28 to TRBJ1-1; D may be TRBD1 (6 bases). The CDR3 covers 13 residues. In germline, CDR1 is MDHEN, CDR2 SYDVKM. The V and J ends lost 8 bases and 4 bases respectively, with 14 bases between them. The CDR3 loop reads CASAVRGGTEAFF. The CDR3 coding sequence is TGTGCCAGCGCTGTCAGGGGAGGCACTGAAGCTTTCTTT.